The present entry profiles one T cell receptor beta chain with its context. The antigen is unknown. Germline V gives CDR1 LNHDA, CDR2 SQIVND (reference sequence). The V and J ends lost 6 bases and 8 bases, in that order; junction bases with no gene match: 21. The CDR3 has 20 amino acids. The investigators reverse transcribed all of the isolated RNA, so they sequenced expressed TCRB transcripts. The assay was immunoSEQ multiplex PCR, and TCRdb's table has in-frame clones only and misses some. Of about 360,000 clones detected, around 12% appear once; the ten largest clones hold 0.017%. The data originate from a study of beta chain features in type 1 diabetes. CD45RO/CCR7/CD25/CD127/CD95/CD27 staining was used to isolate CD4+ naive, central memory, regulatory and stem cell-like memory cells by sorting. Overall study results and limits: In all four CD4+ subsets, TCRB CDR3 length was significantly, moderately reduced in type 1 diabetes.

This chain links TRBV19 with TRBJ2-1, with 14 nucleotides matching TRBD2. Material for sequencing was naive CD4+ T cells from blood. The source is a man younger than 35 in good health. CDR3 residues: CASRLGLAGGERDASYEQFF. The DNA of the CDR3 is TGTGCCAGTAGACTAGGACTAGCGGGAGGCGAGCGGGATGCGAGCTATGAGCAGTTCTTC. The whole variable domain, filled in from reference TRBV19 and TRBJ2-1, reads DGGITQSPKYLFRKEGQNVTLSCEQNLNHDAMYWYRQDPGQGLRLIYYSQIVNDFQKGDIAEGYSVSREKKESFPLTVTSAQKNPTAFYLCASRLGLAGGERDASYEQFFGPGTRLTVL.